This TCR beta chain comes out of a study of shared clonotypes between healthy human individuals. Healthy HIV-negative adults with no recent acute infections or vaccinations were recruited as donors. Findings of the study overall: Genetic and exposure-history diversity was limited by the few donors.

As for this clone: Its antigen is still unknown.

The genomic DNA of each subset was split evenly across several immunoSEQ plates. Method: immunoSEQ multiplex PCR; TCRdb's copy keeps in-frame clones and lacks some. The sample lists 2,500,000 or so clones, more than 80% occurring once. CDR3 length equals 12 residues. The ends were cut back, 4 bases at V and 7 bases at J, with 8 bases in the middle. CDR1 SNHLY and CDR2 FYNNEI come from the germline V gene. The sequence was collected from a young man in good health. Sequenced input: naive CD4+ T cells sorted from blood. Subset: CD45RA+ positively selected. The chain combines TRBV2 with TRBJ2-4; D uncertain. CDR3 in amino acids: CASSGDPNIQYF. The CDR3 coding sequence is TGTGCCAGCAGTGGAGACCCGAACATTCAGTACTTC.